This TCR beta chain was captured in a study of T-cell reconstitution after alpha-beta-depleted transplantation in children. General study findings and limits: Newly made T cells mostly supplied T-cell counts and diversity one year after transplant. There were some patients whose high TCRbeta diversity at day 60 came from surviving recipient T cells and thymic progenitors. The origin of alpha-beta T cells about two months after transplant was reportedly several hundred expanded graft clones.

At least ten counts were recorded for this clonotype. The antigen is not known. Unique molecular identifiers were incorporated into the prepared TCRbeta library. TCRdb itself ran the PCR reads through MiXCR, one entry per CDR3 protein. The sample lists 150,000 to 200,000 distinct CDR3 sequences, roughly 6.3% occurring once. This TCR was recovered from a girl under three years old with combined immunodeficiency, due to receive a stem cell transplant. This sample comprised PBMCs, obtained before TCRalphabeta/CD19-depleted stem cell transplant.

CDR3: CASNSFRGAVHTEAFF. CDR3 bases: TGTGCCAGCAACTCCTTCCGGGGCGCAGTCCACACTGAAGCTTTCTTT. The V and J genes are TRBV12-3 or TRBV12-4 and TRBJ1-1, with a weak D call TRBD1 (5 bases). The germline V and J ends were trimmed by 7 bases and 3 bases, with 21 bases remaining between them. The CDR3 covers 16 residues.